The clone carrying this T cell receptor beta chain was seen only once. The same CDR3 can be traced to other DNA sequences in this sample. This record belongs to a study of shared clonotypes between healthy human individuals. Assay used: immunoSEQ multiplex PCR; TCRdb lists only in-frame clones, some missing. The table has some 630,000 clones, 90% to 97% seen once; the top ten hold about 0.12%. Only CD45RO-negative cells positively selected for CCR7 counted as naive CD8 cells, so terminally differentiated effector memory CD45RA+ cells were excluded. This clonotype originated in a woman aged 25 to 39 in good health. Input material: naive CD8+ T cells sorted from blood.

In nucleotides, the CDR3 is TGTGCCAGCAGTTTATCGCGCTCCTACGAGCAGTACTTC. Translating gives CASSLSRSYEQYF. This chain joins TRBV27 and TRBJ2-7; D unresolved. The CDR3 covers 13 residues. V lost 0 bases to trimming and J lost 0 bases, with 3 bases between them. Germline values: CDR1 MNHEY, CDR2 SMNVEV (reference sequence).